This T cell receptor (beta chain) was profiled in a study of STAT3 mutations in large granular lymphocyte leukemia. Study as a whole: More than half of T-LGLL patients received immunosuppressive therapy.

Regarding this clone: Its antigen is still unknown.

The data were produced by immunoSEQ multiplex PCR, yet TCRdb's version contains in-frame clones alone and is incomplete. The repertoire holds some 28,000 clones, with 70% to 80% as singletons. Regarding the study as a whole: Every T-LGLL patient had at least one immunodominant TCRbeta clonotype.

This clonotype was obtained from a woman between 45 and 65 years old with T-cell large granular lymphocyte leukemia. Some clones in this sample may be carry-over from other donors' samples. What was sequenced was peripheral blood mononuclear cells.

DNA of the CDR3: TGTGCCAGCAGCTTGCCCAGGCTTTCTAACTATGGCTACACCTTC. It specifies CASSLPRLSNYGYTF. V is TRBV5-6 and J is TRBJ1-2; D is ambiguous. CDR1 is SGHDT and CDR2 is YYEEEE in the germline V gene. V was trimmed by 1 base and J by 0 bases, leaving 10 bases between them. CDR3 length: 15 amino acids.